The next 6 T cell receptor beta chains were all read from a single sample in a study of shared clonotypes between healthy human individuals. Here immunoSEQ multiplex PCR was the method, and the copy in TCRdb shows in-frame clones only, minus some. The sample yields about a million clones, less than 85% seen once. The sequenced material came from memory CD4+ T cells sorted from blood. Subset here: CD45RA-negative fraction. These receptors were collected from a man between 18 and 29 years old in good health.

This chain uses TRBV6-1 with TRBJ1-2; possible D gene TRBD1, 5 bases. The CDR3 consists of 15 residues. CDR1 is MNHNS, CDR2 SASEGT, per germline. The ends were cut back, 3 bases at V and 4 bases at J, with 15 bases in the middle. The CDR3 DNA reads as TGTGCCAGCAGTGATGGGGTGATCGGGGGCTATGGCTACACCTTC. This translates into CASSDGVIGGYGYTF.

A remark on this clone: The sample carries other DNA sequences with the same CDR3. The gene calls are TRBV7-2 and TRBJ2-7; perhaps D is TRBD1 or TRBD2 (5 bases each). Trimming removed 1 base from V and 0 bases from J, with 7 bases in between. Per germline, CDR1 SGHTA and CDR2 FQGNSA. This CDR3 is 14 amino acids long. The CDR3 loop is CASSLGGASYEQYF. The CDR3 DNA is TGTGCCAGCAGCTTAGGAGGGGCCTCCTACGAGCAGTACTTC.

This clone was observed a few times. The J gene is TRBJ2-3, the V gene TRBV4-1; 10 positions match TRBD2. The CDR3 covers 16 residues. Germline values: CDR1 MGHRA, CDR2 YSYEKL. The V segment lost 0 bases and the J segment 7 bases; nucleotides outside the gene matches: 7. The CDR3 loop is CASSQETSGLTYTQYF. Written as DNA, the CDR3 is TGCGCCAGCAGCCAAGAGACTAGCGGGCTAACCTATACGCAGTATTTT.

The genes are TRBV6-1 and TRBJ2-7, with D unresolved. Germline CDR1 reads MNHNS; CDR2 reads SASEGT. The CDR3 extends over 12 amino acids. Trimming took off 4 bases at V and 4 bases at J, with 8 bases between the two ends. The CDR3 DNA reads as TGTGCCAGCAGTGTCCCTAGTTACGAGCAGTACTTC. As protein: CASSVPSYEQYF.

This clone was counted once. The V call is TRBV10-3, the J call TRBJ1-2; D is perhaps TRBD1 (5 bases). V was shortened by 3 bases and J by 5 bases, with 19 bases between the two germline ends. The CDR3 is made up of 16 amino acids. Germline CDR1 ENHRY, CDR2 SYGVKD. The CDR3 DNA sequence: TGTGCCATCAGTGAAGCCCTCGGGGGTCCCTCATATGGCTACACCTTC. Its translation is CAISEALGGPSYGYTF.

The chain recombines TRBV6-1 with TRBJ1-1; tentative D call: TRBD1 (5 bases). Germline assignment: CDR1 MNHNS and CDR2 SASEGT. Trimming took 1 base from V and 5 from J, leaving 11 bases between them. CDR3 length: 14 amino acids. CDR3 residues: CASSEGGRTTEAFF. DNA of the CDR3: TGTGCCAGCAGTGAAGGGGGACGAACAACTGAAGCTTTCTTT.